One sample yielded the 2 T cell receptor beta chains listed below, sequenced in a study of blood T cell repertoires in COVID-19. The assay was immunoSEQ multiplex PCR, and TCRdb's table has in-frame clones only and misses some. The sample contains around 25,000 clones, 83% of which appear only once. Sequencing was performed on peripheral blood. Source of these receptors: a man in his 70s with active COVID-19.

This chain joins TRBV6-4 and TRBJ1-5; 10 bases fit TRBD1. This CDR3 contains 13 residues. Germline assignment: CDR1 MRHNA and CDR2 SNTAGT. The trim removed 4 bases at V and 8 bases at J, leaving 2 bases unmatched. Written as DNA, the CDR3 is TGTGCCAGCAGTGGACAGGGGGCAGAGCCCCAGCATTTT. Amino acids: CASSGQGAEPQHF.

In nucleotides, the CDR3 is TGTGCCAGCAGTTTTCTCTATGAGCAGTTCTTC. Translation gives CASSFLYEQFF. This chain joins TRBV27 and TRBJ2-1, with no clear D. The germline V gene has CDR1 MNHEY and CDR2 SMNVEV (reference sequence). This CDR3 has 11 residues. V lost 3 bases to trimming and J lost 8 bases, with 5 bases between them.